One and the same sample provided the 30 T cell receptor beta chains below, sequenced in a study of Ad26.COV2.S vaccination and SARS-CoV-2 variants. Treatment noted: 19 received Ad26.COV2.S at low or high dose, single or two shots; roughly five received placebo; per-sample allocation not given. Specimens were obtained on day 63 following the first vaccine or placebo injection. The table came from immunoSEQ multiplex PCR; TCRdb's copy has only in-frame clones and leaves some out. The sample consists of some 450,000 clones, 90% of them appearing once. The material sequenced was peripheral blood, taken in a trial of Ad26.COV2.S vaccine versus placebo. All receptors derive from a person aged 18 to 59 who received the Ad26.COV2.S COVID-19 vaccine or a placebo.

V usage is TRBV19 and J usage is TRBJ2-1; the match to TRBD2 covers 10 bases. V dropped 3 bases and J dropped 6; count of bases not matched to a gene: 5. The germline CDR1 and CDR2 sequences are LNHDA and SQIVND (reference sequence). The CDR3 is 15 amino acids. In DNA form, the CDR3 reads TGTGCCAGTAGTATCGGACTAGCGGTATCCAATGAGCAGTTCTTC. Encoded protein: CASSIGLAVSNEQFF. Looking up the rest from reference TRBV19 and TRBJ2-1 gives the full variable domain: DGGITQSPKYLFRKEGQNVTLSCEQNLNHDAMYWYRQDPGQGLRLIYYSQIVNDFQKGDIAEGYSVSREKKESFPLTVTSAQKNPTAFYLCASSIGLAVSNEQFFGPGTRLTVL.

The chain couples TRBV19 to TRBJ2-3, with 10 bases that match TRBD2. This CDR3 contains 17 residues. Germline CDR1 reads LNHDA; CDR2 reads SQIVND (reference sequence). The V segment lost 6 bases and the J segment 5 bases; nucleotides outside the gene matches: 14. CDR3 bases: TGTGCCAGTAGGGCTAGCGGGAGTTCGTTTTTCGTAGATACGCAGTATTTT. This sequence encodes CASRASGSSFFVDTQYF.

The chain carries TRBV28 and TRBJ2-7; 14 bases agree with TRBD2. CDR1 is MDHEN and CDR2 is SYDVKM in the germline V gene. The CDR3 spans 16 residues. J lost 4 bases, V lost 6 bases, and 8 bases had no gene match. In DNA, the CDR3 is TGTGCCAGCAGCTCCCCAGGACTAGCGGGAGGTTACGAGCAGTACTTC. It codes for CASSSPGLAGGYEQYF.

The chain carries TRBV14 and TRBJ2-7, with D hard to call. Deletions cut 0 bases from V and 6 bases from J, with 15 bases between. This CDR3 is 15 amino acids long. Germline CDR1 and CDR2: SGHDN and FVKESK. CDR3 DNA: TGTGCCAGCAGCCAAGATCTGGTAGGCCTTTCCGAGCAGTACTTC. It is translated as CASSQDLVGLSEQYF.

Points on this clone: Other DNA sequences in the sample encode the same CDR3. This rearrangement joins TRBV28 to TRBJ1-6; unclear D gene. The CDR3 is 16 residues long. Germline lookup yields CDR1 MDHEN and CDR2 SYDVKM. Trimming removed 2 bases at V and 0 bases at J, with 8 bases between. The CDR3 coding sequence is TGTGCCAGCAGTTTAGGCAGAAGCTCCTATAATTCACCCCTCCACTTT. This codes for CASSLGRSSYNSPLHF.

The chain combines TRBV5-4 with TRBJ2-1; D remains unclear. The CDR3 runs 13 residues. V shed 0 bases and J shed 6 bases, with 7 bases lying between them. Germline assignment: CDR1 SGHNT and CDR2 YYREEE (reference sequence). As DNA, the CDR3 is TGTGCCAGCAGCTTGGCTGCATCCAATGAGCAGTTCTTC. Translating gives CASSLAASNEQFF.

V and J are TRBV15 and TRBJ2-1, with 7 bases matching TRBD2. Germline assignment: CDR1 LNHNV and CDR2 YYDKDF (reference sequence). The CDR3 sequence is 17 residues long. J was trimmed by 2 bases and V by 0 bases; bases with no gene match: 7. The CDR3 bases are TGTGCCACCAGCAGAGAAAGGGCGGGAGTGGCCTACAATGAGCAGTTCTTC. Its translation is CATSRERAGVAYNEQFF.

This clone was observed a single time. The gene calls are TRBV6-1 and TRBJ2-3; 12 bases align to TRBD2. CDR3 size: 19 residues. With V trimmed by 3 bases and J by 0 bases, 10 bases remained unmatched. Germline-derived CDR1 and CDR2 are MNHNS and SASEGT. This chain's CDR3 is CASSDWRTSGVQSTDTQYF. The CDR3 DNA reads TGTGCCAGCAGTGATTGGAGGACTAGCGGGGTTCAGAGCACAGATACGCAGTATTTT.

This clone was found a few times. The CDR3 DNA reads TGTGCCAGCAGTTTAGCCTCTGAAGCTTTCTTT. It yields the protein CASSLASEAFF. The chain is built from TRBV12-3 or TRBV12-4 and TRBJ1-1; D unclear. Trimming removed 0 bases at V and 6 bases at J, with 2 bases between. The CDR3 has 11 residues.

V is TRBV3-1 (or the pseudogene TRBV3-2) and J is TRBJ1-1; D unresolved. The CDR3 is 15 residues long. Looked up from germline, CDR1 is LGHDT and CDR2 is YNNKEL (reference sequence). V lost 0 bases, J lost 4 bases, and 12 bases lay in between. CDR3: CASSQDLGMSTEAFF. The CDR3, as DNA: TGTGCCAGCAGCCAAGATTTGGGGATGAGCACTGAAGCTTTCTTT.

This chain joins TRBV28 and TRBJ2-1; 9 positions agree with TRBD2. From germline, CDR1 is MDHEN and CDR2 SYDVKM. CDR3 length: 14 amino acids. V gave up 3 bases and J gave up 8 bases; unmatched junction bases: 5. The CDR3 spells CASSFGTSKYEQFF. For the CDR3, the DNA is TGTGCCAGCAGTTTCGGGACTAGCAAATATGAGCAGTTCTTC.

This clone has just one count. This sequence joins TRBV4-1 and TRBJ1-1, with D tentatively TRBD1 (6 bases). There are 15 residues in the CDR3. CDR1 is MGHRA, CDR2 YSYEKL, per germline. Trimming removed 5 bases from V and 2 bases from J, with 15 bases in between. CDR3 sequence (DNA): TGCGCCAGCAGCGAGGGCTGGGGGCTCAACACTGAAGCTTTCTTT. Translating gives CASSEGWGLNTEAFF.

The chain recombines TRBV5-1 with TRBJ2-7; tentative D call: TRBD1 (5 bases). V was clipped by 4 bases and J by 4 bases, with 9 bases between them. The germline gives CDR1 SGHRS, CDR2 YFSETQ. CDR3 length equals 12 residues. CDR3 DNA sequence: TGCGCCAGCAGCGCACCAGGGTACGAGCAGTACTTC. Protein: CASSAPGYEQYF.

The CDR3 DNA sequence: TGCGCCAGCAGCCAAGGAAATTCCCGGGACGGAGCCTACGAGCAGTACTTC. This encodes CASSQGNSRDGAYEQYF. The chain is built from TRBV4-3 and TRBJ2-7; D tentatively fits TRBD1 or TRBD2 (5 bases each). The V gene's germline CDR1 is LGHNA and CDR2 YSLEER. The CDR3 totals 17 residues. V dropped 1 base and J dropped 2 bases, with 18 bases sitting between them.

In regard to this clone: This sample also contains other DNA sequences that code for the same CDR3. V gene TRBV2 combines with J gene TRBJ2-3, with D maybe TRBD2 (5 bases). This CDR3 is built from 11 residues. Germline V CDR1 and CDR2: SNHLY, FYNNEI. Trimming shortened V by 6 bases and J by 5 bases, and 6 bases separated the two germline ends. For the CDR3, the DNA is TGTGCCAGCAGCGAGGGAGATACGCAGTATTTT. It yields the protein CASSEGDTQYF. Full variable domain (rest looked up from reference TRBV2 and TRBJ2-3): EPEVTQTPSHQVTQMGQEVILRCVPISNHLYFYWYRQILGQKVEFLVSFYNNEISEKSEIFDDQFSVERPDGSNFTLKIRSTKLEDSAMYFCASSEGDTQYFGPGTRLTVL.

This clone was seen just once. The J gene is TRBJ2-2, the V gene TRBV6-5; no clear D gene. Trimming shortened V by 6 bases and J by 1 base, and 9 bases separated the two germline ends. This CDR3 is 14 amino acids long. Germline assignment: CDR1 MNHEY and CDR2 SVGAGI. CDR3 loop: CASSPQQNTGELFF. CDR3 nucleotides: TGTGCCAGCAGCCCGCAGCAGAACACCGGGGAGCTGTTTTTT.

The V and J genes are TRBV28 and TRBJ2-7; TRBD2 aligns across 12 bases. In germline, CDR1 is MDHEN, CDR2 SYDVKM. CDR3 length: 15 residues. Germline trimming cut 6 bases from V and 0 bases from J; bases unmatched to any gene: 3. In DNA, the CDR3 is TGTGCCAGCAGCTCTAGCGGGAGGGGCTCCTACGAGCAGTACTTC. It is translated as CASSSSGRGSYEQYF.

The gene calls are TRBV7-6 and TRBJ2-1; D possibly corresponds to TRBD1 (5 bases). Germline V gene lookup returns CDR1 SGHVS and CDR2 FNYEAQ. V shed 0 bases and J shed 6 bases, with 9 bases lying between them. This CDR3 is built from 14 residues. CDR3 region: CASSLAGAFNEQFF. DNA of the CDR3: TGTGCCAGCAGCTTAGCAGGGGCTTTCAATGAGCAGTTCTTC.

The CDR3 protein is CASSEGLAPGEDEQFF. The DNA for the CDR3 is TGTGCCAGCAGTGAAGGGCTAGCTCCCGGGGAAGATGAGCAGTTCTTC. The chain joins TRBV6-4 to TRBJ2-1; D is possibly TRBD2 (5 bases). The germline V gene encodes CDR1 MRHNA and CDR2 SNTAGT. The ends were cut back, 3 bases at V and 8 bases at J, with 20 bases in the middle. There are 16 residues in the CDR3.

The chain has TRBV18 and TRBJ1-2, with D possibly being TRBD1 (6 bases). The length of the CDR3 is 15 residues. Per the germline V gene, CDR1 is KGHSH and CDR2 is LQKENI. Trimming pared 4 bases from V and 6 bases from J, leaving 18 bases between. CDR3 region: CASSLSGESGNGYTF. DNA of the CDR3: TGTGCCAGCTCACTATCAGGGGAATCGGGGAATGGCTACACCTTC. Using reference TRBV18 and TRBJ1-2 for the parts outside the CDR3, the full variable domain is NAGVMQNPRHLVRRRGQEARLRCSPMKGHSHVYWYRQLPEEGLKFMVYLQKENIIDESGMPKERFSAEFPKEGPSILRIQQVVRGDSAAYFCASSLSGESGNGYTFGSGTRLTVV.

The chain is built from TRBV15 and TRBJ2-7; D unresolved. Between the trimmed V and J ends, which lost 0 bases and 0 bases, there was a span of 6 bases. CDR3 size: 14 residues. CDR1 and CDR2 (germline): LNHNV, YYDKDF (reference sequence). CDR3 residues: CATSRDQSSYEQYF. The CDR3 nucleotides read TGTGCCACCAGCAGAGATCAGAGCTCCTACGAGCAGTACTTC. Based on the CDR3 plus reference TRBV15 and TRBJ2-7, the full variable domain is DAMVIQNPRYQVTQFGKPVTLSCSQTLNHNVMYWYQQKSSQAPKLLFHYYDKDFNNEADTPDNFQSRRPNTSFCFLDIRSPGLGDTAMYLCATSRDQSSYEQYFGPGTRLTVT.

The chain links TRBV7-9 to TRBJ2-7; no clear D gene. V shed 3 bases and J shed 5 bases, with 11 bases lying between them. Germline CDR1 is SEHNR and CDR2 is FQNEAQ (reference sequence). The CDR3 runs to 13 residues. Here the CDR3 DNA reads TGTGCCAGCAGCTTTGGGTTTCAAGACGAGCAGTACTTC. It codes for CASSFGFQDEQYF.

This clone was seen only once. The chain is built from TRBV6-2 or TRBV6-3 and TRBJ2-7; 8 bases align to TRBD1. Germline V gene sequence: CDR1 MNHEY, CDR2 SVGEGT. The CDR3 sequence is 14 residues long. The trim removed 0 bases at V and 6 bases at J, leaving 4 bases unmatched. CDR3 coding DNA: TGTGCCAGCAGTTACTCCAGGGGGCAGGTCGAGCAGTACTTC. Its protein product is CASSYSRGQVEQYF.

This rearrangement joins TRBV2 to TRBJ2-3; 9 nucleotides agree with TRBD1. The CDR3 runs to 14 residues. Germline assignment: CDR1 SNHLY and CDR2 FYNNEI. The V and J ends lost 5 bases and 6 bases, in that order; junction bases with no gene match: 6. CDR3 sequence: CASSYRDREDTQYF. Written as DNA, the CDR3 is TGTGCCAGCAGTTACCGGGACAGGGAGGATACGCAGTATTTT.

This chain uses TRBV9 with TRBJ2-5, with 8 bases aligning to TRBD1. With 0 bases clipped from V and 7 bases from J, the junction kept 8 bases outside the gene matches. The germline V gene encodes CDR1 SGDLS and CDR2 YYNGEE. The CDR3 length is 15 residues. The CDR3, as DNA: TGTGCCAGCAGCGTAGGCCCAGACAGGGGTGCGACCCAGTACTTC. Residues: CASSVGPDRGATQYF.

J is TRBJ2-7 and V is TRBV7-2; 10 bases line up with TRBD2. This CDR3 has 15 amino acids. Trimming cost V 1 base and J 6 bases; bases outside gene matches: 6. Germline CDR1 and CDR2: SGHTA and FQGNSA. The CDR3 region has the DNA TGTGCCAGCAGCTTAGAGGCTAGCGGGAGCGGCGAGCAGTACTTC. Protein: CASSLEASGSGEQYF.

V and J are TRBV27 and TRBJ2-3; D not certain. The germline V gene encodes CDR1 MNHEY and CDR2 SMNVEV (reference sequence). This CDR3 contains 14 residues. V lost 2 bases, J lost 4 bases, and 10 bases lay in between. The CDR3 nucleotides read TGTGCCAGCAGTTTAGCCTTCCCCGCAGATACGCAGTATTTT. Protein product: CASSLAFPADTQYF.

V and J are TRBV25-1 and TRBJ2-7, with D perhaps matching TRBD1 (6 bases). V lost 8 bases to trimming and J lost 5 bases, with 16 bases between them. CDR1 is MGHDK and CDR2 is SYGVNS in the germline V gene. The length of the CDR3 is 13 residues. In nucleotides, the CDR3 is TGTGCCAGCGCTCCAGCAGGGGTACACGAGCAGTACTTC. Translated: CASAPAGVHEQYF.

The V and J genes are TRBV4-3 and TRBJ2-2, with TRBD2 matching over 7 bases. Per the germline V gene, CDR1 is LGHNA and CDR2 is YSLEER. V was pared by 2 bases and J by 5 bases, with 14 bases of the junction left unmatched. CDR3 length: 18 amino acids. The CDR3 DNA follows: TGCGCCAGCAGCCAAATCCGTGGGGCGGGAGCAAATACCGGGGAGCTGTTTTTT. Translation: CASSQIRGAGANTGELFF.

This chain connects TRBV11-2 to TRBJ2-7; the D gene is possibly TRBD1 (6 bases). This CDR3 spans 11 amino acids. V was cut by 8 bases and J by 3 bases, with 8 bases left in between. Germline CDR1 reads SGHAT; CDR2 reads FQNNGV. CDR3 DNA sequence: TGTGCCAGCGGGGGCCTCTACGAGCAGTACTTC. Its translation: CASGGLYEQYF.